The 11 T cell receptor beta chains below were found in one sample sequenced in a study of preoperative IRX-2 immunotherapy in early breast cancer (dated by TCRdb to about 2019). This specimen's treatment or condition label, per the study, means: preoperative locoregional IRX-2 cytokine immunotherapy. Library method: the immunoSEQ multiplex PCR assay. TCRdb took this table from immuneACCESS and kept in-frame rearrangements with V and J called. Such tables lack part of the clones; where checked against another copy, unresolved V genes explain under half of the gap, and the rest is unexplained. This sample lists roughly 2,100 clones; roughly 81% were detected once. In total, the top ten clones hold 5.5% to 6% of the sample. The sample in question was tumor tissue, obtained before IRX-2 immunotherapy. The origin of the receptors is a human donor with breast cancer.

The rearrangement uses TRBV11-3 and TRBJ2-1, with TRBD1 matching over 7 bases. The trim removed 4 bases at V and 12 bases at J, leaving 12 bases unmatched. This CDR3 region has 14 residues. CDR1 SGHNT and CDR2 YENEEA come from the germline V gene. The CDR3 protein is CASSSSTGSNWQFF. Written as DNA, the CDR3 is TGTGCCAGCAGCTCCTCGACAGGGAGTAATTGGCAGTTCTTC.

The genes are TRBV30 and TRBJ1-2, with 7 bases aligning to TRBD1. The CDR3 consists of 12 residues. Losses at the gene ends were 7 bases for V and 5 bases for J; bases not matched to a gene: 7. Germline values: CDR1 GTSNPN, CDR2 SVGIG (reference sequence). CDR3 residues: CASTMGQYGYTF. The CDR3 coding sequence is TGTGCCTCGACAATGGGACAGTATGGCTACACCTTC.

With respect to this clone: Germline is not matched at one junction end, which may reflect a read error. V gene TRBV15 combines with J gene TRBJ2-3; 9 bases line up with TRBD1. Per the germline V gene, CDR1 is LNHNV and CDR2 is YYDKDF (reference sequence). The CDR3 covers 14 residues. The CDR3 bases are TGTGCCACCAGCAGGGACAGGGGCACTGATACGCAGTATTTT. Translated, it gives CATSRDRGTDTQYF. Complete variable domain (other parts from reference TRBV15 and TRBJ2-3): DAMVIQNPRYQVTQFGKPVTLSCSQTLNHNVMYWYQQKSSQAPKLLFHYYDKDFNNEADTPDNFQSRRPNTSFCFLDIRSPGLGDTAMYLCATSRDRGTDTQYFGPGTRLTVL.

This clone was recorded only once. V gene TRBV6-8 combines with J gene TRBJ1-4, with TRBD1 matching 8 bases. The germline CDR1 and CDR2 sequences are MNHGY and SAAAGT. The CDR3 covers 16 residues. V shed 5 bases and J 5 bases; nucleotides not matched to a gene: 10. The CDR3 DNA reads as TGTGCCAGCAGTCGGACAGGGCGGTTGAAAAATGAAAAACTGTTTTTT. It codes for CASSRTGRLKNEKLFF.

This rearrangement joins TRBV23-1 to TRBJ2-7, with 10 bases that match TRBD2. TRBV23-1 is marked as an open reading frame, function uncertain. V dropped 1 base and J dropped 4; count of bases not matched to a gene: 7. CDR3 size: 16 residues. DNA of the CDR3: TGCGCCAGCAGTCAATGGACCCTAGCGGGGGCATACGAGCAGTACTTC. Translation: CASSQWTLAGAYEQYF.

V is TRBV6-8 and J is TRBJ2-3; maybe TRBD2 (5 bases). In germline, CDR1 is MNHGY, CDR2 SAAAGT. The CDR3 length is 16 residues. The V and J ends lost 6 bases and 0 bases respectively, with 16 bases between them. The CDR3 loop is CASRQGAAASTDTQYF. Here the CDR3 DNA reads TGTGCCAGCAGACAAGGAGCGGCAGCTAGCACAGATACGCAGTATTTT.

This chain uses TRBV19 with TRBJ2-7, with unresolved D. Trimming removed 5 bases at V and 6 bases at J, with 14 bases between. CDR1 LNHDA and CDR2 SQIVND come from the germline V gene (reference sequence). The CDR3 is 13 residues long. The CDR3, as DNA: TGTGCCAGTAGTTTCAACCCGTCGGTCGAGCAGTACTTC. This sequence encodes CASSFNPSVEQYF.

The chain carries TRBV6-8 and TRBJ2-2; 7 bases agree with TRBD1. CDR1 is MNHGY, CDR2 SAAAGT, per germline. The V and J ends lost 0 bases and 6 bases, in that order; junction bases with no gene match: 7. The CDR3 contains 16 residues. The CDR3 spells CASSYSIGTVPGELFF. The CDR3 nucleotides read TGTGCCAGCAGTTACTCGATAGGGACAGTCCCCGGGGAGCTGTTTTTT.

The chain uses TRBV28 and TRBJ1-1; no clear D gene. The V end lost 5 bases, the J end lost 3 bases, and 13 bases lay between the germline ends. CDR3 length equals 14 residues. CDR1 MDHEN and CDR2 SYDVKM come from the germline V gene. CDR3 sequence (DNA): TGTGCCAGCAGTCCCCCTACAGAGTACACTGAAGCTTTCTTT. Translating it yields CASSPPTEYTEAFF. Full variable domain (outside the CDR3, taken from reference TRBV28 and TRBJ1-1): DVKVTQSSRYLVKRTGEKVFLECVQDMDHENMFWYRQDPGLGLRLIYFSYDVKMKEKGDIPEGYSVSREKKERFSLILESASTNQTSMYLCASSPPTEYTEAFFGQGTRLTVV.

This chain connects TRBV11-3 to TRBJ1-2; the D is unclear. CDR3 length equals 14 residues. Germline values: CDR1 SGHNT, CDR2 YENEEA. V gave up 3 bases and J gave up 4 bases, with 12 bases separating them. The CDR3: CASSLEAASYGYTF. The CDR3 nucleotides read TGTGCCAGCAGCTTGGAGGCAGCCTCCTATGGCTACACCTTC.

In its sample, this clone was seen once. This chain links TRBV11-3 with TRBJ2-3; 8 positions match TRBD2. The V gene end was trimmed by 4 bases and the J gene end by 1 base; junction bases not matched to a gene: 1. CDR3 length: 14 amino acids. The germline gives CDR1 SGHNT, CDR2 YENEEA. CDR3 bases: TGTGCCAGCAGCTCACTAGCGGGCACAGATACGCAGTATTTT. Protein: CASSSLAGTDTQYF.